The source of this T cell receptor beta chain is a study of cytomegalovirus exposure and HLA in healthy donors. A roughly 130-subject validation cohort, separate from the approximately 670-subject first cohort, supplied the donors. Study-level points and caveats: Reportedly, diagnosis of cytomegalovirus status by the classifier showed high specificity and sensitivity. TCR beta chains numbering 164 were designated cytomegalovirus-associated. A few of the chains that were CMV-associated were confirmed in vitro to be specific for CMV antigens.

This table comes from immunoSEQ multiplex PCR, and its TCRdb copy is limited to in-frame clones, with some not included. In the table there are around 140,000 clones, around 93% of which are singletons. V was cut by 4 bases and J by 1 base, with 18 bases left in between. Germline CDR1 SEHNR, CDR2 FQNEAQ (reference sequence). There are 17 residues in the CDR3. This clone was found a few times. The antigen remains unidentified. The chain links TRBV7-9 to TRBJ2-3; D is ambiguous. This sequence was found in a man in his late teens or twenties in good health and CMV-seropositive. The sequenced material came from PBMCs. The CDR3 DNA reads TGTGCCAGCAGCTCCCGGGTCAGCAGTTCGGGCACAGATACGCAGTATTTT. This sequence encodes CASSSRVSSSGTDTQYF.